These T cell receptor beta chains were read from a single sample in a study of identical twins. TCRdb passed the 5' RACE reads through MiXCR, listing each CDR3 protein once. Of some 900,000 distinct CDR3 sequences in the sample, approximately 13% were seen once. These same records also appear under a second study, on yellow fever vaccine responses in identical twins.

Specimen: PBMCs. These receptors were obtained from a young woman in good health. The CDR3 runs from the conserved cysteine through the conserved F or W. D genes are given only for firm matches. A row's size may be missing; if present it is once, few, many or a size class.

D gene | J gene | V gene | CDR3 length | clone size | CDR3 DNA | CDR3 protein
TRBD2 | TRBJ2-1 | TRBV7-8 | 12 | . | TGTGCCAGCGGGAGGGCGTATAATGAGCAGTTCTTC | CASGRAYNEQFF
. | TRBJ1-1 | TRBV4-1 | 17 | many | TGCGCCAGCAGCCAAGATTTCACAGGGAAAAGGGTAACTGAAGCTTTCTTT | CASSQDFTGKRVTEAFF
. | TRBJ1-1 | TRBV10-2 | 12 | few | TGCGCCAGCAGTCCGGCGGGGGGGAGGGCTTTCTTT | CASSPAGGRAFF
TRBD2 | TRBJ2-3 | TRBV7-6 | 21 | few | TGTGCCAGCAGCTTAGCGGGGTTTCGAACGACTAGCGGGGGGCATGCAGATACGCAGTATTTT | CASSLAGFRTTSGGHADTQYF
. | TRBJ2-3 | TRBV24-1 | 13 | . | TGTGCCACCAGACAGGCTAGCACAGATACGCAGTATTTT | CATRQASTDTQYF
. | TRBJ2-6 | TRBV28 | 15 | . | TGTGCCAGCAGGGAAGGGGGCTCTGGGGCCAACGTCCTGACTTTC | CASREGGSGANVLTF
. | TRBJ2-1 | TRBV5-1 | 15 | . | TGCGCCAGCAACGTTAGCCCGTTCGGGAGCAATGAGCAGTTCTTC | CASNVSPFGSNEQFF
TRBD2 | TRBJ2-2 | TRBV5-1 | 16 | . | TGCGCCAGCAGCTTGACTAGCGGGGGGCCGTCCGGGGAGCTGTTTTTT | CASSLTSGGPSGELFF
. | TRBJ2-5 | TRBV27 | 18 | . | TGTGCCAGCCGCGGTAGACGGACAGCCATGGGCAAGCAAGAGACCCAGTACTTC | CASRGRRTAMGKQETQYF
. | TRBJ2-1 | TRBV11-2 | 15 | . | TGTGCCAGCAGCTCCCGGTCCTATGGAAACAATGAGCAGTTCTTC | CASSSRSYGNNEQFF
TRBD1 | TRBJ2-5 | TRBV9 | 16 | few | TGTGCCAGCAGCCCACGGGACAGGGGGCAGAGAGAGACCCAGTACTTC | CASSPRDRGQRETQYF
TRBD1 | TRBJ1-1 | TRBV10-3 | 14 | many | TGTGCCAGCCTCGGACAGGGAGTAAAAACTGAAGCTTTCTTT | CASLGQGVKTEAFF
. | TRBJ2-5 | TRBV28 | 15 | . | TGTGCCAGCAGTTGGGGTCAACCTGGGCCAGAGACCCAGTACTTC | CASSWGQPGPETQYF
TRBD2 | TRBJ2-1 | TRBV2 | 17 | few | TGTGCCAGCAGTACCGGGACTAGCGGGACGTGGACAAATGAGCAGTTCTTC | CASSTGTSGTWTNEQFF
. | TRBJ2-7 | TRBV12-3/TRBV12-4 | 13 | few | TGTGCCAGCAGTTTTTGGGGAGGCGGCGAGCAGTACTTC | CASSFWGGGEQYF
. | TRBJ1-2 | TRBV3-1 | 12 | . | TGTGCCAGCAGCCAGCTAAACTATGGCTACACCTTC | CASSQLNYGYTF
. | TRBJ1-1 | TRBV18 | 14 | many | TGTGCCAGCTCATCGACGGGGGAGAACACTGAAGCTTTCTTT | CASSSTGENTEAFF
. | TRBJ1-4 | TRBV12-3/TRBV12-4 | 14 | many | TGTGCCAGCAGTTTAGCTCCGAAAGGGGGAAAACTGTTTTTT | CASSLAPKGGKLFF
TRBD2 | TRBJ2-1 | TRBV27 | 18 | many | TGTGCCAGCAGTCCGGGACTAGCGGGATCAGTCTCCTACAATGAGCAGTTCTTC | CASSPGLAGSVSYNEQFF
. | TRBJ2-5 | TRBV5-1 | 14 | . | TGCGCCAGCAGCTTAATGACTTCTCAGGAGACCCAGTACTTC | CASSLMTSQETQYF
. | TRBJ2-1 | TRBV25-1 | 11 | few | TGTGCCAGCAGTGAACGGTATGAGCAGTTCTTC | CASSERYEQFF
. | TRBJ1-3 | TRBV7-2 | 16 | few | TGTGCCAGCAGCCCAAGACCGGTAATCTCTGGAAACACCATATATTTT | CASSPRPVISGNTIYF
. | TRBJ2-2 | TRBV10-1 | 12 | few | TGCGCCAGCAGTGATACACTCGGGGAGCTGTTTTTT | CASSDTLGELFF
. | TRBJ1-2 | TRBV19 | 16 | . | TGTGCCAGTAGTAAATCCTCTGCGGTAGCTAACTATGGCTACACCTTC | CASSKSSAVANYGYTF
. | TRBJ2-1 | TRBV28 | 15 | few | TGTGCCAGCAGTTTTACGGGTCCGAACTACAATGAGCAGTTCTTC | CASSFTGPNYNEQFF
TRBD1 | TRBJ2-7 | TRBV6-1 | 14 | few | TGTGCCAGCAGAGCCCGGGACAGGGGGCTTGAGCAGTACTTC | CASRARDRGLEQYF
. | TRBJ2-2 | TRBV2 | 14 | many | TGTGCCAGCAGTGATGAGGGGAACACCGGGGAGCTGTTTTTT | CASSDEGNTGELFF
. | TRBJ2-7 | TRBV2 | 14 | . | TGTGCCAGCAGTGACCCCAGGGGAACCTACGAGCAGTACTTC | CASSDPRGTYEQYF